Listed here are 29 T cell receptor beta chains from one sample, sequenced in a study of shared clonotypes between healthy human individuals. The protocol was immunoSEQ multiplex PCR, while the TCRdb copy is restricted to in-frame clones and leaves out a portion. The sample has millions of clones; 95% are singletons. The sample consisted of naive CD4+ T cells sorted from blood. Subset described: CD45RA+ positively selected. These receptors originate from a man in his late teens or twenties in good health.

The chain carries TRBV6-1 and TRBJ2-7, with 10 bases lining up with TRBD1. Trimming cost V 9 bases and J 2 bases; bases outside gene matches: 7. CDR1 is MNHNS and CDR2 is SASEGT in the germline V gene. There are 14 residues in the CDR3. The DNA of the CDR3 is TGTGCCAGTGCTAGTGGGACAGGGGCCTACGAGCAGTACTTC. Translating gives CASASGTGAYEQYF.

This clone was recorded once. The rearrangement joins TRBV7-8 to TRBJ2-5, with no clear D. Per germline, CDR1 SGHVS and CDR2 FQNEAQ. The CDR3 runs 15 residues. Trimming took off 2 bases at V and 4 bases at J, with 14 bases between the two ends. DNA for the CDR3: TGTGCCAGCAGCTTATTCGGACGGATAAGAGAGACCCAGTACTTC. This encodes CASSLFGRIRETQYF. Combining the CDR3 with reference TRBV7-8 and TRBJ2-5 gives the whole variable domain GAGVSQSPRYKVAKRGQDVALRCDPISGHVSLFWYQQALGQGPEFLTYFQNEAQLDKSGLPSDRFFAERPEGSVSTLKIQRTQQEDSAVYLCASSLFGRIRETQYFGPGTRLLVL.

V gene TRBV2 combines with J gene TRBJ2-7; D uncertain. Germline V gene data show CDR1 as SNHLY and CDR2 as FYNNEI. This CDR3 contains 14 residues. V was clipped by 1 base and J by 1 base, with 8 bases between them. CDR3 loop: CASSEVRQSYEQYF. The CDR3 bases are TGTGCCAGCAGTGAAGTCAGGCAGTCCTACGAGCAGTACTTC.

The V gene is TRBV18, the J gene TRBJ2-5, with 8 nucleotides matching TRBD2. From germline, CDR1 is KGHSH and CDR2 LQKENI. This CDR3 comprises 15 residues. V lost 3 bases to trimming and J lost 2 bases; unmatched junction nucleotides: 5. The CDR3 spells CASSPREGVQETQYF. As DNA, the CDR3 is TGTGCCAGCTCACCTCGGGAGGGGGTACAAGAGACCCAGTACTTC.

The chain recombines TRBV4-2 with TRBJ2-5, with 14 bases fitting TRBD2. The CDR3 has 18 residues. Germline V gene data show CDR1 as LGHNA and CDR2 as YNFKEQ. With 1 base clipped from V and 5 bases from J, the junction kept 9 bases outside the gene matches. The CDR3 sequence: CASSQVVHGLAGGETQYF. CDR3 nucleotide sequence: TGTGCCAGCAGCCAAGTCGTCCATGGACTAGCGGGGGGTGAGACCCAGTACTTC.

The chain employs TRBV6-5 and TRBJ1-3, with D unclear. The germline V gene encodes CDR1 MNHEY and CDR2 SVGAGI. V was trimmed by 2 bases and J by 0 bases, leaving 8 bases between them. There are 15 residues in the CDR3. The CDR3 bases are TGTGCCAGCAGTTACGACCTCACCTCTGGAAACACCATATATTTT. Its protein product is CASSYDLTSGNTIYF.

This clone was counted a single time. V gene TRBV5-1 combines with J gene TRBJ2-1; 9 bases are shared with TRBD1. J gave up 6 bases and V 4 bases, and 11 bases lay outside the gene matches. CDR1 and CDR2 (germline): SGHRS, YFSETQ. There are 16 residues in the CDR3. This CDR3 is CASSPTTGGSGNEQFF. CDR3 sequence (DNA): TGCGCCAGCAGCCCCACGACAGGGGGATCGGGCAATGAGCAGTTCTTC.

This clone occurred once. The gene calls are TRBV4-3 and TRBJ2-1; D possibly matches TRBD1 or TRBD2 (5 bases each). The V end lost 0 bases, the J end lost 4 bases, and 13 bases lay between the germline ends. The CDR3 sequence is 16 residues long. The germline gives CDR1 LGHNA, CDR2 YSLEER. The CDR3: CASSQDFQGGYNEQFF. CDR3 in DNA: TGCGCCAGCAGCCAAGATTTCCAGGGCGGGTACAATGAGCAGTTCTTC.

The chain carries TRBV6-5 and TRBJ1-6, with D possibly being TRBD1 (5 bases). V shed 2 bases and J shed 5 bases, with 13 bases lying between them. Germline V lookup: CDR1 MNHEY, CDR2 SVGAGI. This CDR3 region has 16 residues. This chain's CDR3 is CASSYGQPGDNSPLHF. The CDR3 DNA reads TGTGCCAGCAGTTACGGGCAGCCGGGGGATAATTCACCCCTCCACTTT.

The rearrangement uses TRBV5-1 and TRBJ2-2; TRBD2 matches 10 bases. Germline CDR1 is SGHRS and CDR2 is YFSETQ. V dropped 10 bases and J dropped 1; count of bases not matched to a gene: 16. The length of the CDR3 is 18 residues. This CDR3 reads CAGTSAGDPHMNTGELFF. The CDR3 coding sequence is TGCGCCGGGACTAGCGCGGGGGACCCTCATATGAACACCGGGGAGCTGTTTTTT.

In DNA, the CDR3 is TGCGCCAGCAGCCCGCTCCCTTTCTTTCTAGCGGGAGAGTTCTACGAGCAGTACTTC. This encodes CASSPLPFFLAGEFYEQYF. The chain recombines TRBV4-1 with TRBJ2-7, with 10 bases fitting TRBD2. The CDR3 is 19 amino acids. V trimming: 4 bases; J trimming: 3 bases; junction bases outside the gene matches: 18. Germline V gene lookup returns CDR1 MGHRA and CDR2 YSYEKL.

The rearrangement uses TRBV4-1 and TRBJ2-7, with D possibly being TRBD1 or TRBD2 (6 bases each). This CDR3 has 15 residues. V was cut by 0 bases and J by 3 bases, with 12 bases left in between. CDR1 MGHRA and CDR2 YSYEKL come from the germline V gene. CDR3 sequence reads: CASSQDRGLGYEQYF. DNA for the CDR3: TGCGCCAGCAGCCAAGACCGGGGGCTAGGCTACGAGCAGTACTTC.

Comments on this clone: Other DNA sequences in the same sample also yield this CDR3. The chain employs TRBV7-9 and TRBJ2-3; D is perhaps TRBD1 (6 bases). Trimming pared 5 bases from V and 1 base from J, leaving 10 bases between. The germline V gene encodes CDR1 SEHNR and CDR2 FQNEAQ (reference sequence). This CDR3 is 14 amino acids long. This chain's CDR3 is CASSPRQGTDTQYF. DNA for the CDR3: TGTGCCAGCAGCCCAAGACAGGGCACAGATACGCAGTATTTT.

The chain uses TRBV7-2 and TRBJ2-7, with 9 bases matching TRBD1. After removal of 5 bases from V and 1 base from J, the junction contained 6 bases not matched to a gene. This CDR3 is built from 15 residues. The germline gives CDR1 SGHTA, CDR2 FQGNSA. The DNA of the CDR3 is TGTGCCAGCAGCCTACCGACAGGGGGTTCCTACGAGCAGTACTTC. Translating it yields CASSLPTGGSYEQYF.

The chain uses TRBV2 and TRBJ2-5, with D possibly being TRBD1 (6 bases). This CDR3 is 13 amino acids long. Germline values: CDR1 SNHLY, CDR2 FYNNEI. Trimming pared 3 bases from V and 4 bases from J, leaving 9 bases between. The CDR3: CASSEQTGETQYF. Written as DNA, the CDR3 is TGTGCCAGCAGTGAGCAGACAGGAGAGACCCAGTACTTC.

The V gene is TRBV6-6, the J gene TRBJ2-7; 8 bases are a match to TRBD2. Germline CDR1 is MNHNY and CDR2 is SVGAGI (reference sequence). The CDR3 is made up of 15 amino acids. The ends lost 9 bases at V and 4 bases at J; junction bases unmatched: 14. The CDR3 DNA reads TGTGCCAGTGCATCCCAACCGGGACTAGTTTACGAGCAGTACTTC. It yields the protein CASASQPGLVYEQYF.

This rearrangement joins TRBV5-6 to TRBJ1-2; the D gene is possibly TRBD1 (6 bases). The CDR3 has 14 amino acids. Germline values: CDR1 SGHDT, CDR2 YYEEEE. V was clipped by 0 bases and J by 8 bases, with 14 bases between them. CDR3 DNA sequence: TGTGCCAGCAGCTTGGTCGGGGGCGATAAGGGCTACACCTTC. Translation: CASSLVGGDKGYTF.

The chain couples TRBV11-1 to TRBJ2-7; 7 bases fit TRBD1. Germline lookup yields CDR1 SGHAT and CDR2 FQDESV (reference sequence). J was trimmed by 2 bases and V by 3 bases; bases with no gene match: 10. The CDR3 runs to 16 residues. DNA of the CDR3: TGTGCCAGCAGCTTGTACAGGGGATTGAGGACCTACGAGCAGTACTTC. Amino acid sequence: CASSLYRGLRTYEQYF.

This chain joins TRBV10-3 and TRBJ2-2, with D perhaps TRBD1 (5 bases). This CDR3 spans 16 amino acids. Germline CDR1 reads ENHRY; CDR2 reads SYGVKD. The ends were cut back, 0 bases at V and 2 bases at J, with 10 bases in the middle. The CDR3 DNA reads as TGTGCCATCAGTGAGTCATTGGGGCCTAACACCGGGGAGCTGTTTTTT. Its protein is CAISESLGPNTGELFF.

This chain uses TRBV2 with TRBJ2-7; no clear D gene. Trimming pared 7 bases from V and 12 bases from J, leaving 16 bases between. The germline CDR1 and CDR2 sequences are SNHLY and FYNNEI. The CDR3 sequence is 11 residues long. The CDR3 sequence: CASMRSLSRYF. The DNA for the CDR3 is TGTGCCAGCATGAGAAGTCTGTCGCGGTACTTC.

This clone was detected only once. V is TRBV18 and J is TRBJ1-4; 7 bases fit TRBD1. The CDR3 covers 15 residues. From germline, CDR1 is KGHSH and CDR2 LQKENI. J was trimmed by 4 bases and V by 5 bases; bases with no gene match: 7. The CDR3 bases are TGTGCCAGCTCAGATACAGGGGCGATTAATGAAAAACTGTTTTTT. It specifies CASSDTGAINEKLFF.

This clone was seen once. The chain links TRBV4-2 to TRBJ2-3; weak D call: TRBD1 (5 bases). The CDR3 is 13 amino acids. V was cut by 5 bases and J by 5 bases, with 11 bases left in between. CDR1 LGHNA and CDR2 YNFKEQ come from the germline V gene. The chain's CDR3 is CASSLGVGDTQYF. The DNA for the CDR3 is TGTGCCAGCAGCTTAGGGGTGGGAGATACGCAGTATTTT.

V usage is TRBV4-3 and J usage is TRBJ2-3; TRBD2 agrees at 7 bases. The germline V gene has CDR1 LGHNA and CDR2 YSLEER. J gave up 4 bases and V 3 bases, and 1 base lay outside the gene matches. The CDR3 is made up of 13 amino acids. In DNA form, the CDR3 reads TGCGCCAGCAGCCAGCGGGAGTCAGATACGCAGTATTTT. Amino acid sequence: CASSQRESDTQYF.

This clone appeared once. The same CDR3 arises from other DNA sequences in this sample as well. The chain is built from TRBV30 and TRBJ1-5; D perhaps matches TRBD1 (5 bases). Germline V lookup: CDR1 GTSNPN, CDR2 SVGIG (reference sequence). Between the trimmed V and J ends, which lost 3 bases and 3 bases, there was a span of 9 bases. This CDR3 is 13 amino acids long. The CDR3 is CAWSSGANQPQHF. CDR3 coding DNA: TGTGCCTGGAGCTCCGGGGCCAATCAGCCCCAGCATTTT.

The V call is TRBV18, the J call TRBJ1-1; D remains ambiguous. The CDR3 runs to 11 residues. V shed 3 bases and J shed 7 bases, with 6 bases lying between them. CDR1 is KGHSH, CDR2 LQKENI, per germline. The CDR3 DNA reads TGTGCCAGCTCACCGAACGTTGAAGCTTTCTTT. Translating gives CASSPNVEAFF.

This chain uses TRBV5-4 with TRBJ2-7, with TRBD1 matching 7 bases. The germline V gene encodes CDR1 SGHNT and CDR2 YYREEE (reference sequence). V lost 0 bases and J lost 3; bases outside the gene matches: 6. CDR3 length: 15 amino acids. The CDR3 DNA follows: TGTGCCAGCAGCTTGGCCGGGACAGAGCTCTACGAGCAGTACTTC. It encodes CASSLAGTELYEQYF.

The rearrangement joins TRBV6-6 to TRBJ2-1, with TRBD2 matching over 9 bases. V trimming: 5 bases; J trimming: 2 bases; junction bases outside the gene matches: 7. From germline, CDR1 is MNHNY and CDR2 SVGAGI (reference sequence). This CDR3 spans 16 amino acids. The CDR3 here is CASSPSLAGTYNEQFF. CDR3 bases: TGTGCCAGCAGTCCATCCCTAGCGGGGACCTACAATGAGCAGTTCTTC.

The rearrangement links TRBV6-1 to TRBJ2-1; the D is unclear. The CDR3 sequence is 14 residues long. The ends were cut back, 6 bases at V and 2 bases at J, with 11 bases in the middle. Per germline, CDR1 MNHNS and CDR2 SASEGT. CDR3 sequence: CASSQGTTYNEQFF. The CDR3 nucleotides are TGTGCCAGCAGCCAAGGTACCACCTACAATGAGCAGTTCTTC.

The gene calls are TRBV6-5 and TRBJ2-7; D unclear. From germline, CDR1 is MNHEY and CDR2 SVGAGI. CDR3 length: 16 amino acids. Trimming shortened V by 2 bases and J by 0 bases, and 14 bases separated the two germline ends. The CDR3 here is CASSYKAPLSSYEQYF. The CDR3 bases are TGTGCCAGCAGTTACAAGGCTCCACTTAGCTCCTACGAGCAGTACTTC.